The rows below give T cell receptor beta chains drawn from one sample of a study of cytomegalovirus exposure and HLA in healthy donors. The assay was immunoSEQ multiplex PCR, and TCRdb's table has in-frame clones only and misses some. The sample carries about 150,000 clones, 60% to 85% recorded once. The sequenced material came from PBMCs. The receptors stem from a man aged 50 to 60 in good health and CMV-seropositive. Each CDR3 is given with its conserved first and last residue. D genes are given only for firm matches. Not all rows give a size; the values are once, few, many and, for expanded clones, a class.

V gene: TRBV2
D gene: -
clone size: once
J gene: TRBJ2-3
CDR3 protein: CASSRRLRTDTQYF
CDR3 DNA: TGTGCCAGCAGTAGGCGGCTACGCACAGATACGCAGTATTTT

V gene: TRBV27
D gene: -
clone size: -
J gene: TRBJ1-5
CDR3 protein: CASSLSPESDQPQHF
CDR3 DNA: TGTGCCAGCAGTTTAAGCCCGGAGAGCGATCAGCCCCAGCATTTT

V gene: TRBV11-2
D gene: -
clone size: -
J gene: TRBJ2-1
CDR3 protein: CASSLWTQAYNEQFF
CDR3 DNA: TGTGCCAGCAGCTTGTGGACACAAGCTTACAATGAGCAGTTCTTC

V gene: TRBV15
D gene: -
clone size: -
J gene: TRBJ2-5
CDR3 protein: CATSSTGRWETQYF
CDR3 DNA: TGTGCCACCAGCAGTACAGGGCGGTGGGAGACCCAGTACTTC

V gene: TRBV9
D gene: TRBD2
clone size: -
J gene: TRBJ2-6
CDR3 protein: CASSVGFLGGRASGANVLTF
CDR3 DNA: TGTGCCAGCAGCGTAGGCTTTTTAGGCGGGAGGGCCTCTGGGGCCAACGTCCTGACTTTC

V gene: TRBV4-1
D gene: TRBD2
clone size: -
J gene: TRBJ2-3
CDR3 protein: CASSPVASGSMPDTQYF
CDR3 DNA: TGCGCCAGCAGCCCCGTGGCTAGCGGGTCAATGCCAGATACGCAGTATTTT

V gene: TRBV2
D gene: -
clone size: -
J gene: TRBJ1-1
CDR3 protein: CASSGREGFEAFF
CDR3 DNA: TGTGCCAGCAGTGGACGGGAGGGATTTGAAGCTTTCTTT

V gene: TRBV6-5
D gene: -
clone size: -
J gene: TRBJ1-1
CDR3 protein: CASSYIGRETEAFF
CDR3 DNA: TGTGCCAGCAGTTATATAGGCAGGGAAACTGAAGCTTTCTTT

V gene: TRBV7-9
D gene: TRBD2
clone size: -
J gene: TRBJ2-7
CDR3 protein: CASGNRLAGGNEQYF
CDR3 DNA: TGTGCCAGCGGGAATAGACTAGCGGGAGGAAACGAGCAGTACTTC

V gene: TRBV21-1
D gene: -
clone size: -
J gene: TRBJ2-3
CDR3 protein: CASSKAAGRGTDTQYF
CDR3 DNA: TGTGCCAGCAGCAAAGCGGCGGGACGGGGCACAGATACGCAGTATTTT

V gene: TRBV5-8
D gene: TRBD2
clone size: -
J gene: TRBJ2-7
CDR3 protein: CASSFGTSGYEQYF
CDR3 DNA: TGTGCCAGCAGCTTCGGGACTAGCGGATACGAGCAGTACTTC

V gene: TRBV11-2
D gene: -
clone size: -
J gene: TRBJ2-7
CDR3 protein: CASSLAGIEEQYF
CDR3 DNA: TGTGCCAGCAGCTTAGCGGGAATAGAAGAGCAGTACTTC

V gene: TRBV19
D gene: -
clone size: -
J gene: TRBJ2-7
CDR3 protein: CASSIGTANYEQYF
CDR3 DNA: TGTGCCAGTAGTATAGGGACAGCGAACTACGAGCAGTACTTC

V gene: TRBV12-5
D gene: -
clone size: -
J gene: TRBJ1-1
CDR3 protein: CASGPGGGASWTEAFF
CDR3 DNA: TGTGCTAGTGGGCCGGGGGGGGGCGCGTCTTGGACTGAAGCTTTCTTT

V gene: TRBV4-1
D gene: -
clone size: -
J gene: TRBJ1-4
CDR3 protein: CASSQEGQGEKLFF
CDR3 DNA: TGCGCCAGCAGCCAAGAAGGTCAGGGTGAAAAACTGTTTTTT

V gene: TRBV7-6
D gene: TRBD2
clone size: -
J gene: TRBJ2-3
CDR3 protein: CASRIEASGGTSTDTQYF
CDR3 DNA: TGTGCCAGCCGCATCGAGGCTAGCGGGGGGACTAGCACAGATACGCAGTATTTT

V gene: TRBV19
D gene: -
clone size: -
J gene: TRBJ2-1
CDR3 protein: CASSLDPLEHNEQFF
CDR3 DNA: TGTGCCAGTAGTTTAGACCCCTTGGAGCACAATGAGCAGTTCTTC

V gene: TRBV6-5
D gene: TRBD2
clone size: -
J gene: TRBJ2-7
CDR3 protein: CASSPGLASYEQYF
CDR3 DNA: TGTGCCAGCAGCCCGGGACTAGCGAGCTACGAGCAGTACTTC

V gene: TRBV19
D gene: TRBD1
clone size: few
J gene: TRBJ2-3
CDR3 protein: CASQGEGTDTQYF
CDR3 DNA: TGTGCCAGTCAGGGGGAAGGCACAGATACGCAGTATTTT